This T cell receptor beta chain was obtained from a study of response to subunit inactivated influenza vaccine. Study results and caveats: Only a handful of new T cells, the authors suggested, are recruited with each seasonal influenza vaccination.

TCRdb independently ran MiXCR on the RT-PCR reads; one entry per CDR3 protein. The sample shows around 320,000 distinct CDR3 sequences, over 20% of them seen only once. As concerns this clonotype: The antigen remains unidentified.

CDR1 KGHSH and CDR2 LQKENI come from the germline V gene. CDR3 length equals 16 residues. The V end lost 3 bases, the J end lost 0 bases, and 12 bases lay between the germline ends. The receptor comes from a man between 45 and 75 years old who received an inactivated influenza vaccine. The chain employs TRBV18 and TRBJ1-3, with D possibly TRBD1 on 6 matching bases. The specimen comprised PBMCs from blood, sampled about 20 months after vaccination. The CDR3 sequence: CASSPGTLNSGNTIYF. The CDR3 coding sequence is TGTGCCAGCTCACCCGGGACACTGAACTCTGGAAACACCATATATTTT.